Below, one TCR beta chain is given with its context. The antigen remains unidentified. A much larger clone lies one base from this, so it may be a read error. Per-sample PBMC isolation yielded at least 7 million cells. Using a J-beta primer mix together with a sample-barcoded 5' primer, a second PCR was run for roughly 7 to 11 cycles. All cDNA molecules were each tagged by a template-switch adaptor with 12 random nucleotides. TCRdb reprocessed the 5' RACE reads with MiXCR, giving one entry per CDR3 protein. The sample includes about 900,000 distinct CDR3 sequences, under 80% seen only once; the top ten take 25% to 30%. This specimen comes from a study of blood T cells in healthy people across ages. Across the study: The capture of about one barcoded beta molecule per two T cells was achieved by template switching. Study-level results: Changes in expanded clonotypes were possibly confounded, as the CMV status of donors was unknown.

This CDR3 contains 15 residues. With 1 base removed from V and 11 bases from J, the gap between germline ends came to 23 bases. CDR1 and CDR2 (germline): DFQATT, SNEGSKA (reference sequence). The V and J genes are TRBV20-1 and TRBJ2-5, with TRBD2 as a possible D gene (6 bases). The source is a young man in good health. Sequencing was performed on blood. CDR3 DNA sequence: TGCAGTGCTAGAGGGCTTCGGTGGACTACCTCAGAGCAGTACTTC. The encoded protein is CSARGLRWTTSEQYF.